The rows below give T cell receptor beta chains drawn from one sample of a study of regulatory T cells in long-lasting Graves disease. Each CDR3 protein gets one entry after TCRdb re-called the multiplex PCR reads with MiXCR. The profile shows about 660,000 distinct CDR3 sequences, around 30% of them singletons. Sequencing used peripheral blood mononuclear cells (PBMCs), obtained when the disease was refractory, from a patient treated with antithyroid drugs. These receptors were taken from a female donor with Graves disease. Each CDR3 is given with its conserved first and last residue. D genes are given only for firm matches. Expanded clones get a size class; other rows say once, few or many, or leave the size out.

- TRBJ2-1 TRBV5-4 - TGTGCCAGCAGCATTGAAACTGGCTCCTACAATGAGCAGTTCTTC CASSIETGSYNEQFF
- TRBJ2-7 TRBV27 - TGTGCCAGCAGTTTATACCGGAGATCCTACGAGCAGTACTTC CASSLYRRSYEQYF
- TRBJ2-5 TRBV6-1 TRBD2 TGTGCCAGCACCCCGGGGGTTGGCGGGAGCACCCAGTACTTC CASTPGVGGSTQYF
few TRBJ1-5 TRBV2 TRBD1 TGTGCCAGCGGGGACAGCTCTAATCAGCCCCAGCATTTT CASGDSSNQPQHF
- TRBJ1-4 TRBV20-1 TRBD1 TGCAGTGCTCCACCGGGACAGGGCCAAGGGGAAAAACTGTTTTTT CSAPPGQGQGEKLFF
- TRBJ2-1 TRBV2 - TGTGCCAGCAATGCGGAGAATGAGCAGTTCTTC CASNAENEQFF
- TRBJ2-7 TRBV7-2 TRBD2 TGTGCCAGCAGCTTAACAACTAGCGGAGGGTCCTACGAGCAGTACTTC CASSLTTSGGSYEQYF
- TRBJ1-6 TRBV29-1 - TGCAGCGTTACTTTGGACGGGACCGTAGGGTCACCCCTCCACTTT CSVTLDGTVGSPLHF
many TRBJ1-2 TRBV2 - TGTGCCAGCGATCAGACCTATGGCTACACCTTC CASDQTYGYTF
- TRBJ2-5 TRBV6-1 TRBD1 TGTGCCAGCAGCCGTAGCTCCGGGACAGGGCAAGAGACCCAGTACTTC CASSRSSGTGQETQYF
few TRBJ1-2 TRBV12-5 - TGTGCTAGTGGTCCCGGTGGGCCTGCGGAGGGCTACACCTTC CASGPGGPAEGYTF
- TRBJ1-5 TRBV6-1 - TGTGCCAGCATAATGGGTTCGGATCAGCCCCAGCATTTT CASIMGSDQPQHF
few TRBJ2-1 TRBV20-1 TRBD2 TGCAGTGCGGCTAGCGGCGATGAGCAGTTCTTC CSAASGDEQFF
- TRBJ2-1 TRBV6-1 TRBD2 TGTGCCAGCAGAGAGCGGGAGGATAGTACCGATGAGCAGTTCTTC CASREREDSTDEQFF
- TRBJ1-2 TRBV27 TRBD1 TGTGCCAGCAGTTTACTGGGGACAGGCCCTAACTATGGCTACACCTTC CASSLLGTGPNYGYTF
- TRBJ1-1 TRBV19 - TGTGCCAGTAGTATTAAAAGAGGGGGCACTGAAGCTTTCTTT CASSIKRGGTEAFF
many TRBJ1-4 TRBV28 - TGTGCCAGCAGGAACAGCCTTAATGAAAAACTGTTTTTT CASRNSLNEKLFF
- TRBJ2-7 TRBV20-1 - TGCAGTGCTCCCCGGGGTAGCGCGAATTCCTACGAGCAGTACTTC CSAPRGSANSYEQYF
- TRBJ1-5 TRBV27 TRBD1 TGTGCCAGCAGTTACGACAGGGGTGTCCAGCCCCAGCATTTT CASSYDRGVQPQHF
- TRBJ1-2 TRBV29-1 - TGCAGCGTTGAGAGGGCAGGGGACTATGGCTACACCTTC CSVERAGDYGYTF
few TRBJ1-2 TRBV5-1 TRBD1 TGCGCCAGCAGCCATGGACAGGGCCTATCCTATGGCTACACCTTC CASSHGQGLSYGYTF
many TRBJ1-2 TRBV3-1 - TGTGCCAGCAGTCGCGGACAGAGTAACTATGGCTACACCTTC CASSRGQSNYGYTF
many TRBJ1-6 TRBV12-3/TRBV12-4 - TGTGCCAGCGCTACAGGGCGCCCAACCGACAATTCACCCCTCCACTTT CASATGRPTDNSPLHF
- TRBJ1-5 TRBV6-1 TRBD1 TGTGCCAGCAGCGCACCCCCGGGACAGGGGAAAGGGCAGCCCCAGCATTTT CASSAPPGQGKGQPQHF
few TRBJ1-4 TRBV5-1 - TGCGCCAGCAGCCGCGACACCCTCGGAGCTAATGAAAAACTGTTTTTT CASSRDTLGANEKLFF
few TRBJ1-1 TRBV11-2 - TGTGCCAGCAGCTTGACAACAATGAACACTGAAGCTTTCTTT CASSLTTMNTEAFF
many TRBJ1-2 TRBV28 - TGTGCCAGCAACCACGACTCCTTCGACTATGGCTACACCTTC CASNHDSFDYGYTF
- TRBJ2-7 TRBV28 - TGTGTCTCGGGGAGGTTCTCCTACGAGCAGTACTTC CVSGRFSYEQYF
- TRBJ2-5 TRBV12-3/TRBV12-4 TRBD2 TGTGCCAGCAGTTTTCCCTTAGCGGGAGAGGGGTTGGAGACCCAGTACTTC CASSFPLAGEGLETQYF
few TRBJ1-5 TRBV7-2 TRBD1 TGTGCCAGCAGCGTAAGACAGGGGGCCGGTCAGCCCCAGCATTTT CASSVRQGAGQPQHF
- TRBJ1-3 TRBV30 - TGTGCCTGGAGTTCTGCAGGGATGAAGGGAAACACCATATATTTT CAWSSAGMKGNTIYF
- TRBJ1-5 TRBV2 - TGTGCCAGCAGTGAAGCGCAGGGGTACCCCGATGCGGGTCAGCCCCAGCATTTT CASSEAQGYPDAGQPQHF
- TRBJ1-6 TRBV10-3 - TGTGCCATCAGAGCAGGGATCAATTCACCCCTCCACTTT CAIRAGINSPLHF
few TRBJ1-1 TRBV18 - TGTGCCAGCTCACCAGGGGTCACGAACACTGAAGCTTTCTTT CASSPGVTNTEAFF
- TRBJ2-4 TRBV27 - TGTGCCAGCAGGCGAGTAGCCAAAAACATTCAGTACTTC CASRRVAKNIQYF
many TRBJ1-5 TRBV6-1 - TGTGCCAGCAGCAGGACGACGCCTAGCAATCAGCCCCAGCATTTT CASSRTTPSNQPQHF
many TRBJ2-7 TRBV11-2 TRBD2 TGTGCCAGCAGCCCGGGACTAGCGGGAACTGGGGAGCAGTACTTC CASSPGLAGTGEQYF
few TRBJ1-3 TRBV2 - TGTGCCAGCAGTGAAGTAAGGGGCCCTGGAAACACCATATATTTT CASSEVRGPGNTIYF
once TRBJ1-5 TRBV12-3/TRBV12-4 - TGTGCCAGCCAAGATTTTTACAATCAGCCCCAGCATTTT CASQDFYNQPQHF
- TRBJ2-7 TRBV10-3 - TGTGCCATCAGTGAGTCGATCTTGGGGGCAAAGAACGAGCAGTACTTC CAISESILGAKNEQYF
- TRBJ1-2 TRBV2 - TGTGCCAGCAGTGAAGCATTCACGGAACTTGGCTACACCTTC CASSEAFTELGYTF
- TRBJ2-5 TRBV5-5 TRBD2 TGTGCCAGCAGCTCCCGATCCGGGACGGGGGGAGAGACCCAGTACTTC CASSSRSGTGGETQYF
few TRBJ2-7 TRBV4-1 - TGCGCCAGCAGCCTGGGGACGCAGAGGGAGCAGTACTTC CASSLGTQREQYF
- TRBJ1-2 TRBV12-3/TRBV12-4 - TGTGCCAGCAGTTCGTCCAGGAGTAACTATGGCTACACCTTC CASSSSRSNYGYTF
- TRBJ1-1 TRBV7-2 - TGTGCCAGCAGCTTAGTGAACTATGGGGGTAATTCCACTGAAGCTTTCTTT CASSLVNYGGNSTEAFF
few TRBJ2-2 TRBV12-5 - TGTGCTAGTCGGTTAACTCCAGGGTTTGGAGAACCTTGCACCGGGGAGCTGTTTTTT CASRLTPGFGEPCTGELFF
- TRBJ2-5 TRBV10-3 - TGTGCCACCAGTGAGTCCACAGGAAACAGGGTTGAGACCCAGTACTTC CATSESTGNRVETQYF
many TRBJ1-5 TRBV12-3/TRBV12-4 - TGTGCCAGCTCCGGGGGAATGTATAGCAATCAGCCCCAGCATTTT CASSGGMYSNQPQHF
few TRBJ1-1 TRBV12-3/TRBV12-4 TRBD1 TGTGCCAGCAGGAACTGGCACAGGGGAGGACGGAAGACTGAAGCTTTCTTT CASRNWHRGGRKTEAFF
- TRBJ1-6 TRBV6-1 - TGTGCCAGCAGTCACAACGAAGGCAATTCACCCCTCCACTTT CASSHNEGNSPLHF